These T cell receptor beta chains were read from a single sample in a study of blood T cell repertoires in COVID-19. Libraries were prepared by immunoSEQ multiplex PCR; TCRdb keeps only in-frame clonotypes and omits some of them. Of about 330,000 clones listed, about 90% are singletons. The sequencing input was PBMCs or T cells enriched from blood (not recorded which). These receptors were obtained from a young woman who had recovered from COVID-19. CDR3s include the opening cysteine and the closing phenylalanine or tryptophan. The D gene is left open where the match is weak. For some rows the clone size is stated as once, few or many, or as a class when expanded; others skip it.

TRBJ1-6	TRBV3-1/TRBV3-2	few	.	CASSQGVGGFNSPLHF	TGTGCCAGCAGCCAGGGGGTCGGGGGGTTTAATTCACCCCTCCACTTT
TRBJ1-5	TRBV28	.	TRBD1	CASSLYGQGGTPQHF	TGTGCCAGCAGTTTATACGGACAGGGGGGGACGCCCCAGCATTTT
TRBJ1-2	TRBV29-1	.	.	CSVPERGANYGYTF	TGCAGCGTTCCTGAGCGGGGGGCAAACTATGGCTACACCTTC
TRBJ2-1	TRBV5-4	.	TRBD2	CASSLYTGGPGNEQFF	TGTGCCAGCAGCTTGTATACGGGGGGGCCGGGAAATGAGCAGTTCTTC
TRBJ2-1	TRBV30	.	TRBD2	CAWSLTSGGAVEQFF	TGTGCCTGGAGTCTTACTAGCGGGGGGGCAGTTGAGCAGTTCTTC
TRBJ2-5	TRBV7-2	.	.	CASSLAAGARLETQYF	TGTGCCAGCAGCTTAGCCGCGGGGGCTCGGTTGGAGACCCAGTACTTC
TRBJ1-6	TRBV6-5	.	.	CASREYRDISPLHF	TGTGCCAGCAGAGAGTACCGGGACATCTCACCCCTCCACTTT
TRBJ1-3	TRBV11-2	.	.	CASSLDRGGRGNTIYF	TGTGCCAGCAGCTTAGATCGCGGGGGCAGGGGAAACACCATATATTTT
TRBJ2-6	TRBV7-8	.	TRBD1	CASGGQGAGGANVLTF	TGTGCCAGCGGCGGACAGGGGGCTGGGGGGGCCAACGTCCTGACTTTC
TRBJ1-3	TRBV30	.	.	CAWREWGQGHSGNTIYF	TGTGCCTGGAGAGAGTGGGGTCAGGGACACTCTGGAAACACCATATATTTT
TRBJ2-1	TRBV24-1	.	.	CATSDRLGPYNEQFF	TGTGCCACCAGTGATCGCTTGGGGCCCTACAATGAGCAGTTCTTC
TRBJ2-1	TRBV3-1/TRBV3-2	.	TRBD1	CASSRNRGIDEQFF	TGTGCCAGCAGCCGCAACAGGGGGATAGATGAGCAGTTCTTC
TRBJ1-2	TRBV28	.	.	CASSLWENYGYTF	TGTGCCAGCAGTTTGTGGGAGAACTATGGCTACACCTTC
TRBJ1-1	TRBV30	once	TRBD1	CAWSVQGAGTEAFF	TGTGCCTGGAGTGTCCAGGGGGCCGGCACTGAAGCCTTCTTT
TRBJ1-6	TRBV11-2	.	TRBD1	CASSYRGRSYNSPLHF	TGTGCCAGCAGCTACAGGGGAAGATCCTATAATTCACCCCTCCACTTT
TRBJ1-1	TRBV28	.	.	CASSQVGGEAFF	TGTGCCAGCAGCCAGGTTGGGGGGGAAGCTTTCTTT
TRBJ2-3	TRBV11-3	.	.	CASSFGGPQGADTQYF	TGTGCCAGCAGCTTCGGAGGTCCACAGGGTGCAGATACGCAGTATTTT
TRBJ2-1	TRBV29-1	.	.	CSVDGLASQFF	TGCAGCGTTGATGGATTAGCCTCGCAGTTCTTC
TRBJ2-6	TRBV9	once	TRBD1	CASSAQPQGATGANVLTF	TGTGCCAGCAGCGCCCAGCCTCAGGGGGCTACGGGGGCCAACGTCCTGACTTTC
TRBJ1-6	TRBV21-1	.	.	CASSKDRVGQGNSPLHF	.
TRBJ1-1	TRBV19	once	.	CASSPPSRGTEAFF	TGTGCCAGTAGTCCACCTTCGAGGGGGACTGAAGCTTTCTTT
TRBJ2-7	TRBV28	.	TRBD1	CASSTGTGVYEQYF	TGTGCCAGCAGCACCGGGACAGGGGTGTACGAGCAGTACTTC
TRBJ2-7	TRBV20-1	.	TRBD1	CSASAGQGTYEQYF	TGCAGTGCTAGTGCTGGACAGGGCACCTACGAGCAGTACTTC
TRBJ1-1	TRBV4-1	.	.	CASSRASGAEAFF	TGCGCCAGCAGCCGTGCGTCCGGTGCTGAAGCTTTCTTT
TRBJ2-4	TRBV5-1	.	TRBD1	CASSLVQGYKNIQYF	TGCGCCAGCAGCTTGGTACAGGGGTACAAAAACATTCAGTACTTC
TRBJ2-3	TRBV15	.	TRBD2	CATSRGLAGGRSTDTQYF	TGTGCCACCAGCAGGGGACTAGCGGGGGGGCGGAGCACAGATACGCAGTATTTT
TRBJ2-5	TRBV20-1	.	.	CSAPRSETQYF	TGCAGTGCTCCCCGTTCAGAGACCCAGTACTTC
TRBJ2-1	TRBV19	.	TRBD1	CASSIRDRGRDEQFF	TGTGCCAGTAGTATACGCGACAGGGGGCGGGATGAGCAGTTCTTC
TRBJ1-2	TRBV7-9	.	TRBD1	CASSSQGQLEDGYTF	TGTGCCAGCAGCTCACAGGGACAGTTGGAGGATGGCTACACCTTC
TRBJ1-4	TRBV2	.	TRBD1	CASSDRVVASNEKLFF	TGTGCCAGCAGCGACAGGGTGGTTGCGTCTAATGAAAAACTGTTTTTT
TRBJ1-2	TRBV24-1	.	.	CATSDPTENYGYTF	TGTGCCACCAGTGACCCGACGGAGAACTATGGCTACACCTTC
TRBJ1-5	TRBV12-5	.	.	CASGADSRPQHF	TGTGCTAGTGGTGCCGACTCCCGGCCCCAGCATTTT
TRBJ1-2	TRBV19	.	.	CASSPSKSDYGYTF	TGTGCCAGTAGTCCATCAAAATCGGACTATGGCTACACCTTC
TRBJ2-7	TRBV3-1/TRBV3-2	.	.	CASSQVAAGEQYF	TGTGCCAGCAGCCAAGTAGCGGCAGGCGAACAGTACTTC
TRBJ1-2	TRBV24-1	.	.	CATSDFPRSYGYTF	TGTGCCACCAGTGATTTTCCCAGATCCTATGGCTACACCTTC
TRBJ1-2	TRBV28	few	.	CASSSREGYTF	TGTGCCAGCAGTAGCCGTGAGGGCTACACCTTC
TRBJ1-6	TRBV3-1/TRBV3-2	once	TRBD1	CASSQSGTGGKSPLHF	TGTGCCAGCAGCCAGTCCGGGACAGGGGGCAAATCACCCCTCCACTTT
TRBJ1-4	TRBV21-1	.	.	CASSLPRRGATNEKLFF	TGTGCCAGCAGCTTGCCCCGCAGGGGGGCAACTAATGAAAAACTGTTTTTT
TRBJ1-1	TRBV11-3	.	.	CASSLGGGPEAFF	TGTGCCAGCAGCTTAGGCGGGGGACCTGAAGCTTTCTTT
TRBJ2-5	TRBV4-2	once	TRBD2	CASSQAPLAGGPLVQETQYF	TGTGCCAGCAGCCAAGCTCCCCTAGCGGGGGGGCCCCTCGTTCAAGAGACCCAGTACTTC
TRBJ1-2	TRBV5-6	.	TRBD1	CASSLVGQGRAVGYTF	TGTGCCAGCAGCTTGGTGGGACAGGGAAGGGCGGTCGGCTACACCTTC
TRBJ2-1	TRBV28	.	TRBD2	CASSSSSGGAWNEQFF	TGTGCCAGCAGTTCCTCTAGCGGGGGGGCCTGGAATGAGCAGTTCTTC
TRBJ1-5	TRBV19	.	.	CASGPRPQHF	TGTGCCAGTGGCCCCCGTCCCCAGCATTTT
TRBJ1-6	TRBV27	.	.	CASSLRGAYNSPLHF	TGTGCCAGCAGTTTACGGGGGGCCTATAATTCACCCCTCCACTTT
TRBJ2-6	TRBV28	.	.	CASSPEGSGANVLTF	TGTGCCAGCAGTCCTGAGGGCTCTGGGGCCAACGTCCTGACTTTC
TRBJ2-5	TRBV5-8	.	TRBD1	CASSLGDRSQETQYF	TGTGCCAGCAGCTTGGGGGACAGATCTCAAGAGACCCAGTACTTC
TRBJ1-2	TRBV28	.	.	CASSFAGKYGYTF	TGTGCCAGCAGTTTTGCAGGGAAATATGGCTACACCTTC